This T cell receptor (beta chain) appears in the sequencing data of a study of long-term antiretroviral therapy in people with HIV. Version v3.0 of the immunoSEQ assay was performed at survey level. The repertoire was sequenced with immunoSEQ multiplex PCR; TCRdb's copy has only in-frame clones and lacks some. The sample has tens of thousands of clones, around 80% seen once; the top ten hold 5.2%. Study conclusions and caveats: Repertoire dominance by clones expanded before ART was seen at all time points. Post-ART samples showed increased diversity that remained below transplant donor control levels.

The CDR3 is 13 amino acids. The germline V and J ends were trimmed by 4 bases and 1 base, with 6 bases remaining between them. In germline, CDR1 is WNHNN, CDR2 SYGVQD (reference sequence). On this clone: Its antigen is currently unknown.

The V and J genes are TRBV10-1 and TRBJ2-3; the D is unclear. This receptor was taken from a man aged 18 to 35 with HIV. This material consisted of unsorted PBMCs, taken 1.5 years after starting antiretroviral therapy. CDR3 region: CASSGGGTDTQYF. DNA for the CDR3: TGCGCCAGCAGTGGTGGGGGCACAGATACGCAGTATTTT.